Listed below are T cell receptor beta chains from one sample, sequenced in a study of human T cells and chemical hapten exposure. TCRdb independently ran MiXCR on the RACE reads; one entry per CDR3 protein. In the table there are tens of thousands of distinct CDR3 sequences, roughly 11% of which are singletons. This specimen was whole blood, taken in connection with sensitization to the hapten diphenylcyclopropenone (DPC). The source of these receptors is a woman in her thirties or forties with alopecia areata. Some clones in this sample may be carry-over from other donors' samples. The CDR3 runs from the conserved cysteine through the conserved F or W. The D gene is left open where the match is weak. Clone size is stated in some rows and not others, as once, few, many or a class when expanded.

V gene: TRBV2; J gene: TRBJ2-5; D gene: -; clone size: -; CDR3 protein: CASSEALLAAATQYF; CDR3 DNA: TGTGCCAGCAGTGAAGCGCTTCTAGCAGCTGCGACCCAGTACTTC
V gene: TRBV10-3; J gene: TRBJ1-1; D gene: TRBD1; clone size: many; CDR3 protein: CAITQSKTGGADTEAFF; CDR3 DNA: TGTGCCATCACTCAATCCAAAACAGGGGGCGCGGACACTGAAGCTTTCTTT
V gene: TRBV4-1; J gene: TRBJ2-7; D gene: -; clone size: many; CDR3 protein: CASSQGPGVGYEQYF; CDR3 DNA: TGCGCCAGCAGCCAGGGGCCTGGGGTTGGCTACGAGCAGTACTTC
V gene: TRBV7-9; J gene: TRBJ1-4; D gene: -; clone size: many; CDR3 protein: CASSSILWATNEKLFF; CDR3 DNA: TGTGCCAGCAGCTCGATTCTGTGGGCAACTAATGAAAAACTGTTTTTT
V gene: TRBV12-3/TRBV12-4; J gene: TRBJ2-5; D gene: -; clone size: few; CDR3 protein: CASSPRDFQETQYF; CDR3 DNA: TGTGCCAGCAGCCCCCGGGACTTTCAAGAGACCCAGTACTTC
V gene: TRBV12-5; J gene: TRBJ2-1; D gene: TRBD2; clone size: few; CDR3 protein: CASGLASSAGEQFF; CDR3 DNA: TGTGCTAGTGGTTTGGCTTCATCAGCGGGAGAGCAGTTCTTC
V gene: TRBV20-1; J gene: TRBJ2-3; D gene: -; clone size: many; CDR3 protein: CSARYTGDTQYF; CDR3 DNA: TGCAGTGCTAGATATACAGGGGATACGCAGTATTTT
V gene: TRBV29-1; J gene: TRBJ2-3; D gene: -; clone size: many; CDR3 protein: CSVAESGSTDTQYF; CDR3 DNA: TGCAGCGTTGCGGAGAGCGGGAGCACAGATACGCAGTATTTT
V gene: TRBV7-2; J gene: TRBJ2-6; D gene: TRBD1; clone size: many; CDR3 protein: CASSVDRANSGANVLTF; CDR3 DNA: TGTGCCAGCAGCGTTGACAGGGCAAACTCTGGGGCCAACGTCCTGACTTTC
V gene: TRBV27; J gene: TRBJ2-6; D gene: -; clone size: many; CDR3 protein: CASSLLTGANVLTF; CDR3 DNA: TGTGCCAGCAGTTTGCTCACTGGGGCCAACGTCCTGACTTTC
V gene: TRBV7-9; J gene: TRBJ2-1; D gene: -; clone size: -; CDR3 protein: CASSFSGPYNEQFF; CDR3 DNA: TGTGCCAGCAGCTTTAGCGGTCCCTACAATGAGCAGTTCTTC
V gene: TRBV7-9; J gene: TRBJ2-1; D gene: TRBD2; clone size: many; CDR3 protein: CASSRGLDPNEQFF; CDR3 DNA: TGTGCCAGCAGCAGAGGACTAGATCCCAATGAGCAGTTCTTC
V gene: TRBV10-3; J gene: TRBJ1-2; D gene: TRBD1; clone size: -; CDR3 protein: CAISESPGGYGYTF; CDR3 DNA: TGTGCCATCAGTGAGTCCCCAGGGGGGTATGGCTACACCTTC
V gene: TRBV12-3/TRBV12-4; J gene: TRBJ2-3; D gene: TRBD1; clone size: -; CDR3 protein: CASTGQGATDTQYF; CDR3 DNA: TGTGCCAGCACGGGACAGGGGGCGACAGATACGCAGTATTTT
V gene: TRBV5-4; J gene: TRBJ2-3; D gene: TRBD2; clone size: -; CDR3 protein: CASSLGTSDDTQYF; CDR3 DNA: TGTGCCAGCAGCCTTGGGACTAGCGATGATACGCAGTATTTT
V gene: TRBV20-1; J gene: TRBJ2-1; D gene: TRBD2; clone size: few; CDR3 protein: CSARGYFRTSGYNEQFF; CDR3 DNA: TGCAGTGCTAGAGGCTACTTCCGGACTAGCGGTTACAATGAGCAGTTCTTC
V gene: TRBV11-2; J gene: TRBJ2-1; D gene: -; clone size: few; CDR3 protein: CASSWGPREFF; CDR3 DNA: TGTGCCAGCAGCTGGGGTCCCCGGGAGTTCTTC
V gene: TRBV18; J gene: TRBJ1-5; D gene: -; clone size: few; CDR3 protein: CASSPEGQPQHF; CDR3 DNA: TGTGCCAGCTCACCCGAGGGGCAGCCCCAGCATTTT
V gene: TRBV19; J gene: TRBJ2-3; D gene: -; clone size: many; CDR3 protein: CASNPRPGEGSDTQYF; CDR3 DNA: TGTGCCAGTAATCCGCGGCCGGGCGAAGGATCAGATACGCAGTATTTT
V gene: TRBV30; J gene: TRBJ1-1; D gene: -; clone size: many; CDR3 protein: CAWSQQANTEAFF; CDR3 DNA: TGTGCCTGGAGCCAACAAGCGAACACTGAAGCTTTCTTT
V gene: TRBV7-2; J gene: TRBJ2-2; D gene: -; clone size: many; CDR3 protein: CASSFWEAAGELFF; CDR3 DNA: TGTGCCAGCAGCTTTTGGGAAGCCGCCGGGGAGCTGTTTTTT
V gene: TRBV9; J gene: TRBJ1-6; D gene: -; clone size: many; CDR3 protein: CASSVGRYNSPLHF; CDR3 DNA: TGTGCCAGCAGCGTAGGGAGATATAATTCACCCCTCCACTTT
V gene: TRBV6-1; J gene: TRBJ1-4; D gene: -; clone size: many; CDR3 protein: CASSHREMGEKLFF; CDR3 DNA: TGTGCCAGCAGCCACCGGGAAATGGGGGAAAAACTGTTTTTT
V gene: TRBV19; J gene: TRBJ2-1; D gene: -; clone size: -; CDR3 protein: CASSSLGAAEQFF; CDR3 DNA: TGTGCCAGTAGTAGCCTAGGGGCCGCTGAGCAGTTCTTC
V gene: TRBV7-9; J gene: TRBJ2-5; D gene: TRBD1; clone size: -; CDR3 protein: CASSPPTGWGETQYF; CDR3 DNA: TGTGCCAGCAGCCCCCCGACAGGGTGGGGAGAGACCCAGTACTTC
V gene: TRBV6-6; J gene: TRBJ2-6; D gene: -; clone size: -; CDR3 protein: CASSHVSGANVLTF; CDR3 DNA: TGTGCCAGCAGTCACGTCTCTGGGGCCAACGTCCTGACTTTC
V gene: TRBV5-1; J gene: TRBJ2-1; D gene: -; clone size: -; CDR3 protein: CASSLAGTLDNEQFF; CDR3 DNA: TGCGCCAGCAGCTTGGCTGGGACCCTAGACAATGAGCAGTTCTTC
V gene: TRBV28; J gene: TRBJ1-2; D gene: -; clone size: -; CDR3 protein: CASTNAKDYGYTF; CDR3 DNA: TGTGCCAGCACCAACGCCAAAGACTATGGCTACACCTTC
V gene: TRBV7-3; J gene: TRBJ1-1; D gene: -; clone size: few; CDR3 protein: CASSLGSRNTEAFF; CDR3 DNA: TGTGCCAGCAGCTTAGGGTCGAGAAACACTGAAGCTTTCTTT
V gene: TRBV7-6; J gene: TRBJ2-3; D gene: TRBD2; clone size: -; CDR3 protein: CASSYLAGGVDTQYF; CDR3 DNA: TGTGCCAGCAGCTACCTAGCGGGAGGTGTAGATACGCAGTATTTT
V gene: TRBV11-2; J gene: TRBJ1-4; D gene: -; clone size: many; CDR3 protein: CASSLMHEKLFF; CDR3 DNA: TGTGCCAGCAGCTTGATGCATGAAAAACTGTTTTTT
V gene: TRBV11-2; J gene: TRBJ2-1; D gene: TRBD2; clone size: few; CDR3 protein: CASSSPGTSGREYNEQFF; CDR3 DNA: TGTGCCAGCAGCTCCCCAGGGACTAGCGGGAGGGAATACAATGAGCAGTTCTTC
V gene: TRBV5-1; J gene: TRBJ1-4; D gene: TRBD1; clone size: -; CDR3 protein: CASSPAGQGLGEKLFF; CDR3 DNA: TGCGCCAGCAGCCCCGCCGGACAGGGCTTAGGTGAAAAACTGTTTTTT
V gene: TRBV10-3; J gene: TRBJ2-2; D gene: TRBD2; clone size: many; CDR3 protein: CAINSGMNTGELFF; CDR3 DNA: TGTGCCATAAATAGCGGGATGAACACCGGGGAGCTGTTTTTT
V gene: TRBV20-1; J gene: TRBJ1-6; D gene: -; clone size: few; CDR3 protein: CSARNFNSPLHF; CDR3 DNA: TGCAGTGCTAGAAACTTTAATTCACCCCTCCACTTT
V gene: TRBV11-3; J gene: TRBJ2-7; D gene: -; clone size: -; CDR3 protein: CASSGPQGQIYEQYF; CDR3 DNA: TGTGCCAGCAGCGGCCCCCAAGGACAGATCTACGAGCAGTACTTC
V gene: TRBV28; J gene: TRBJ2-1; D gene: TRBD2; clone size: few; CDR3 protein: CASSPPASGVWNEQFF; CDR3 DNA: TGTGCCAGCAGTCCCCCGGCTAGCGGGGTTTGGAATGAGCAGTTCTTC
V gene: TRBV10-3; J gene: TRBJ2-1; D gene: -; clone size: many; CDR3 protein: CAISGAEDNEQFF; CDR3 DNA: TGTGCCATCAGTGGGGCGGAGGATAATGAGCAGTTCTTC
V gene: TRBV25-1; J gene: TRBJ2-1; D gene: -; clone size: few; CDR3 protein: CASSFGGNNEQFF; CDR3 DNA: TGTGCCAGCAGTTTCGGCGGCAACAATGAGCAGTTCTTC
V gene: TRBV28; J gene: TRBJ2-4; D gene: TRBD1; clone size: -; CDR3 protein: CASIRQGAAKNIQYF; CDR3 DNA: TGTGCCAGCATCAGACAGGGGGCGGCCAAAAACATTCAGTACTTC
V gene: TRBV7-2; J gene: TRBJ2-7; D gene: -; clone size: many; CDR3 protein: CASSSRGPGTSSGEQYF; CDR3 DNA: TGTGCCAGCAGCTCCAGGGGGCCCGGGACTAGTTCGGGCGAGCAGTACTTC
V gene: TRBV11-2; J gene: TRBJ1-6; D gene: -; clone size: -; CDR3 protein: CASSLIDGSYNSPLHF; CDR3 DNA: TGTGCCAGCAGCTTGATAGACGGCTCCTATAATTCACCCCTCCACTTT
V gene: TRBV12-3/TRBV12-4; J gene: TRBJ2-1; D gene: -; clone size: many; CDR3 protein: CASSFLGADEQFF; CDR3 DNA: TGTGCCAGCAGTTTTTTAGGGGCTGATGAGCAGTTCTTC
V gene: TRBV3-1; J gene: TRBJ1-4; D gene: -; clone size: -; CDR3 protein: CASSQASAGVRKKLFF; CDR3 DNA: TGTGCCAGCAGCCAAGCCTCCGCGGGGGTTCGAAAAAAACTGTTTTTT
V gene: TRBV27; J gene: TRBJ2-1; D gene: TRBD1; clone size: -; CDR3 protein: CASSFAGQGYNEQFF; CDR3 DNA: TGTGCCAGCAGTTTTGCGGGACAGGGCTACAATGAGCAGTTCTTC
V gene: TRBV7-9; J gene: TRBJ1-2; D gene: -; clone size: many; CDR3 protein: CASSLVASYGYTF; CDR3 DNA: TGTGCCAGCAGCTTAGTTGCCAGCTATGGCTACACCTTC
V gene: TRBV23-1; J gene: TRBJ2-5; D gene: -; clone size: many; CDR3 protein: CASTPDGPKTQYF; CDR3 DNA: TGCGCCAGCACCCCTGACGGACCCAAGACCCAGTACTTC
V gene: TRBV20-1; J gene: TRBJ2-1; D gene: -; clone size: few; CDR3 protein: CSASPGDREQFF; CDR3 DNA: TGCAGTGCTTCTCCCGGGGATCGTGAGCAGTTCTTC
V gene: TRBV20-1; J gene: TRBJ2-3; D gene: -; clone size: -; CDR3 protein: CSASIGTSTDTQYF; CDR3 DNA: TGCAGTGCTAGTATCGGGACTAGCACAGATACGCAGTATTTT
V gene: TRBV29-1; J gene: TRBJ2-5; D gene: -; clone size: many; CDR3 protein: CSVEGLVRETQYF; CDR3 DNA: TGCAGCGTTGAAGGGCTAGTAAGAGAGACCCAGTACTTC
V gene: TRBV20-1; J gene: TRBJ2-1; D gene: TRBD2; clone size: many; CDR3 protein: CSAPTRTSGSNEQFF; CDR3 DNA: TGCAGTGCTCCGACGCGGACTAGCGGGAGCAATGAGCAGTTCTTC
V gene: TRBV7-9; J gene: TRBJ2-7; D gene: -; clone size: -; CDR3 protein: CASSTPTGSREQYF; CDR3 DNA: TGTGCCAGCAGCACCCCGACAGGAAGCAGGGAGCAGTACTTC
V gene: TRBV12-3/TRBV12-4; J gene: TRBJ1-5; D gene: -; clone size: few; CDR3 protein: CASSLSGQQQPQHF; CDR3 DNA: TGTGCCAGCAGTTTATCGGGACAACAACAGCCCCAGCATTTT
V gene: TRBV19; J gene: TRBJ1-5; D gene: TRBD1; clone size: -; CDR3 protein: CASSIGQGSPGSQPQHF; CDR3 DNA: TGTGCCAGTAGTATAGGACAGGGGTCCCCCGGGAGTCAGCCCCAGCATTTT